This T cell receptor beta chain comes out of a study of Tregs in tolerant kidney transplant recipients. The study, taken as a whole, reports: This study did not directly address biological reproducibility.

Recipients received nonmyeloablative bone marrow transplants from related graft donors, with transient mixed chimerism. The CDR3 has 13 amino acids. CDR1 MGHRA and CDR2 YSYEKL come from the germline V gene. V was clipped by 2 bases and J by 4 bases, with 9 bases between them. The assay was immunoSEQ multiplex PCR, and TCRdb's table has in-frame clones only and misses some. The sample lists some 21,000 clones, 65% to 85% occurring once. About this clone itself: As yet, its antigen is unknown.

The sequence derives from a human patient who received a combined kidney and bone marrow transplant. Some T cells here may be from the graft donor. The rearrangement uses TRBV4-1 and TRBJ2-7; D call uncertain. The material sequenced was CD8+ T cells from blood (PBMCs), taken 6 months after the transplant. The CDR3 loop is CASSQLIVYEQYF. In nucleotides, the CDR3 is TGCGCCAGCAGCCAACTTATAGTGTACGAGCAGTACTTC.